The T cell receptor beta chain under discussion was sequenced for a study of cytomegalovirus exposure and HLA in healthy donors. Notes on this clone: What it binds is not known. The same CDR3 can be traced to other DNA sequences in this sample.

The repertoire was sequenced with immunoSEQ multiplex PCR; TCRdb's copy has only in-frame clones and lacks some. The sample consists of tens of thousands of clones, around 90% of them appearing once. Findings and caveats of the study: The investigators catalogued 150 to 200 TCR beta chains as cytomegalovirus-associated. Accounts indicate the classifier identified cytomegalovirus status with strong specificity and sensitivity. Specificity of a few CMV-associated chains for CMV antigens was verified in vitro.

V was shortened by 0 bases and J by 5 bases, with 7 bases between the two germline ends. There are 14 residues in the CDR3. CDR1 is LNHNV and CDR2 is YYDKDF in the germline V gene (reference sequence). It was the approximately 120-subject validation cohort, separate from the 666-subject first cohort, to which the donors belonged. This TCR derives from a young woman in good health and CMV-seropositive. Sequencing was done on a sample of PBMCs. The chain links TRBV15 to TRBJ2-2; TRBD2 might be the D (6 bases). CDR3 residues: CATSRDRGTGELFF. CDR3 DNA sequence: TGTGCCACCAGCAGAGATCGGGGGACCGGGGAGCTGTTTTTT.